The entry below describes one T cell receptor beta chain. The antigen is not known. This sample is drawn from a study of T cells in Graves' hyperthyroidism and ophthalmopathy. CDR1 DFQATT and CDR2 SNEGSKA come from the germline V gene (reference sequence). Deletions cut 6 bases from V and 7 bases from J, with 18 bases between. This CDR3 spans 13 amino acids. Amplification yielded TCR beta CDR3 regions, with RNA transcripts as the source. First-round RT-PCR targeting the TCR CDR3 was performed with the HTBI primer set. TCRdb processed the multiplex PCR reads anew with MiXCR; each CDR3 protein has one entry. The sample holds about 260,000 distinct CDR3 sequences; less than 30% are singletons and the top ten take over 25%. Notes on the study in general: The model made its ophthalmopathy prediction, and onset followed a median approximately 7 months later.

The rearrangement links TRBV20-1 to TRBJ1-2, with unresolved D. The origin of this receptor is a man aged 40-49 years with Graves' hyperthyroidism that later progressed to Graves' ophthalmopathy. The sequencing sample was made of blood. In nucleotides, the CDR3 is TGCAGTGCCAGACCCACTGGGGTTGGTGGCTACACCTTC. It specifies CSARPTGVGGYTF.